These T cell receptor beta chains were read from a single sample in a study of blood T cell repertoires in COVID-19. Sequencing was performed with immunoSEQ multiplex PCR; in TCRdb, only in-frame clones are kept and a portion is missing. This table has 75,000 to 95,000 clones, around 85% appearing once. The sequenced sample was peripheral blood. These TCRs come from a man aged 50-60 years with acute or convalescent COVID-19. Each CDR3 is given with its conserved first and last residue. The D gene is left open where the match is weak. Some rows mark clone size as missing; the rest say once, few, many or name a class of expanded clone.

abundance: -; v_gene: TRBV18; j_gene: TRBJ2-2; d_gene: TRBD2; CDR3aa: CASSPWTSGRNTGELFF; CDR3nt: TGTGCCAGCTCACCATGGACTAGCGGGAGGAACACCGGGGAGCTGTTTTTT
abundance: once; v_gene: TRBV30; j_gene: TRBJ1-5; d_gene: -; CDR3aa: CAWSKTSSNQPQHF; CDR3nt: TGTGCCTGGAGTAAAACTTCTAGCAATCAGCCCCAGCATTTT
abundance: -; v_gene: TRBV12-3/TRBV12-4; j_gene: TRBJ2-7; d_gene: -; CDR3aa: CASSRGPYYEQYF; CDR3nt: TGTGCCAGCAGCCGGGGTCCGTACTACGAGCAGTACTTC
abundance: -; v_gene: TRBV18; j_gene: TRBJ1-5; d_gene: TRBD1; CDR3aa: CASSPKGQGNQPQHF; CDR3nt: TGTGCCAGCTCACCGAAGGGACAGGGCAATCAGCCCCAGCATTTT
abundance: -; v_gene: TRBV4-2; j_gene: TRBJ2-7; d_gene: -; CDR3aa: CASSPNGRGEKQYF; CDR3nt: TGTGCCAGCAGCCCCAACGGGAGAGGGGAGAAGCAGTACTTC
abundance: -; v_gene: TRBV11-3; j_gene: TRBJ2-5; d_gene: -; CDR3aa: CASSLRVTQYF; CDR3nt: TGTGCCAGCAGCTTGCGGGTGACCCAGTACTTC
abundance: -; v_gene: TRBV3-1/TRBV3-2; j_gene: TRBJ1-6; d_gene: TRBD1; CDR3aa: CASSLGQGINSPLHF; CDR3nt: TGTGCCAGCAGCCTCGGACAGGGGATTAATTCACCCCTCCACTTT
abundance: -; v_gene: TRBV7-9; j_gene: TRBJ2-6; d_gene: TRBD1; CDR3aa: CASSSQTGTGANVLTF; CDR3nt: TGTGCCAGCAGCTCACAGACAGGGACTGGGGCCAACGTCCTGACTTTC
abundance: few; v_gene: TRBV6-5; j_gene: TRBJ2-7; d_gene: TRBD2; CDR3aa: CASSQTSGSSYEQYF; CDR3nt: TGTGCCAGCAGCCAAACTAGCGGGAGTTCCTACGAGCAGTACTTC
abundance: few; v_gene: TRBV5-8; j_gene: TRBJ2-3; d_gene: -; CDR3aa: CASSFGAPGVGTDTQYF; CDR3nt: TGTGCCAGCAGCTTCGGCGCCCCAGGGGTGGGCACAGATACGCAGTATTTT
abundance: -; v_gene: TRBV5-1; j_gene: TRBJ1-6; d_gene: -; CDR3aa: CASRPRGDGNSPLHF; CDR3nt: TGCGCCAGCAGACCGCGGGGCGACGGTAATTCACCCCTCCACTTT
abundance: -; v_gene: TRBV12-3/TRBV12-4; j_gene: TRBJ1-1; d_gene: -; CDR3aa: CASSLGQGLEAFF; CDR3nt: TGTGCCAGCAGTTTAGGGCAGGGACTGGAGGCTTTCTTT
abundance: -; v_gene: TRBV27; j_gene: TRBJ2-1; d_gene: -; CDR3aa: CASSQHEGSYNEQFF; CDR3nt: TGTGCCAGCAGTCAACACGAGGGTTCCTACAATGAGCAGTTCTTC
abundance: -; v_gene: TRBV6-5; j_gene: TRBJ2-7; d_gene: -; CDR3aa: CASSETYGQSYEQYF; CDR3nt: TGTGCCAGCAGCGAGACGTACGGACAGTCCTACGAGCAGTACTTC
abundance: once; v_gene: TRBV5-5; j_gene: TRBJ2-7; d_gene: -; CDR3aa: CASSLGTVYYEQYF; CDR3nt: TGTGCCAGCAGCTTGGGGACAGTATACTACGAGCAGTACTTC
abundance: once; v_gene: TRBV15; j_gene: TRBJ2-2; d_gene: -; CDR3aa: CATSTQNLDRGELFF; CDR3nt: TGTGCCACCAGCACCCAAAATTTAGACAGGGGGGAGCTGTTTTTT
abundance: -; v_gene: TRBV19; j_gene: TRBJ1-6; d_gene: -; CDR3aa: CASSKGLYNSPLHF; CDR3nt: TGTGCCAGTAGTAAGGGACTGTATAATTCACCCCTCCACTTT
abundance: -; v_gene: TRBV9; j_gene: TRBJ1-3; d_gene: -; CDR3aa: CASSVVPDSTGNTIYF; CDR3nt: TGTGCCAGCAGCGTTGTCCCGGACAGTACTGGAAACACCATATATTTT
abundance: -; v_gene: TRBV3-1/TRBV3-2; j_gene: TRBJ2-3; d_gene: TRBD2; CDR3aa: CASSPRTSGGLSDTQYF; CDR3nt: TGTGCCAGCAGCCCCCGGACTAGCGGGGGGTTGTCAGATACGCAGTATTTT
abundance: -; v_gene: TRBV5-1; j_gene: TRBJ1-2; d_gene: TRBD1; CDR3aa: CASSFSLASLQGDGYTF; CDR3nt: TGCGCCAGCAGCTTTTCACTTGCATCCTTACAGGGGGATGGCTACACCTTC
abundance: -; v_gene: TRBV3-1/TRBV3-2; j_gene: TRBJ2-1; d_gene: TRBD2; CDR3aa: CASSLSGRGAGEQFF; CDR3nt: TGTGCCAGCAGCCTGAGCGGGAGGGGTGCGGGTGAGCAGTTCTTC
abundance: -; v_gene: TRBV7-9; j_gene: TRBJ1-6; d_gene: -; CDR3aa: CASSLPGSPLHF; CDR3nt: TGTGCCAGCAGCTTGCCGGGTTCACCCCTCCACTTT
abundance: -; v_gene: TRBV19; j_gene: TRBJ2-2; d_gene: -; CDR3aa: CASMGERQVGNTGELFF; CDR3nt: TGTGCCAGTATGGGGGAAAGACAGGTGGGGAACACCGGGGAGCTGTTTTTT
abundance: -; v_gene: TRBV7-2; j_gene: TRBJ1-2; d_gene: -; CDR3aa: CASSPQGNYGYTF; CDR3nt: TGTGCCAGCAGCCCCCAGGGGAACTATGGCTACACCTTC
abundance: -; v_gene: TRBV6-5; j_gene: TRBJ2-7; d_gene: -; CDR3aa: CATRAGTDYEQYF; CDR3nt: TGTGCCACCCGCGCGGGGACGGACTACGAGCAGTACTTC
abundance: -; v_gene: TRBV21-1; j_gene: TRBJ1-4; d_gene: -; CDR3aa: CASSKKEERANEKLFF; CDR3nt: TGTGCCAGCAGCAAAAAAGAAGAACGCGCTAATGAAAAACTGTTTTTT
abundance: -; v_gene: TRBV4-3; j_gene: TRBJ2-1; d_gene: -; CDR3aa: CASSQGLDSYNEQFF; CDR3nt: TGCGCCAGCAGCCAAGGACTAGACTCCTACAATGAGCAGTTCTTC
abundance: once; v_gene: TRBV7-2; j_gene: TRBJ1-5; d_gene: TRBD1; CDR3aa: CASSEQGARNQPQHF; CDR3nt: TGTGCCAGCAGCGAGCAGGGGGCGCGGAATCAGCCCCAGCATTTT
abundance: -; v_gene: TRBV28; j_gene: TRBJ2-7; d_gene: -; CDR3aa: CASSLGRRVEGEQYF; CDR3nt: TGTGCCAGCAGTTTAGGCCGGCGGGTTGAGGGTGAGCAGTACTTC
abundance: -; v_gene: TRBV5-6; j_gene: TRBJ2-3; d_gene: TRBD2; CDR3aa: CASSLLAGSADTQYF; CDR3nt: TGTGCCAGCAGCTTACTAGCGGGTTCCGCAGATACGCAGTATTTT
abundance: -; v_gene: TRBV19; j_gene: TRBJ2-2; d_gene: -; CDR3aa: CASSSQRTGELFF; CDR3nt: TGTGCCAGTAGTAGTCAGCGCACCGGGGAGCTGTTTTTT
abundance: once; v_gene: TRBV20-1; j_gene: TRBJ1-1; d_gene: TRBD1; CDR3aa: CSAPLQGASFF; CDR3nt: TGCAGTGCCCCTCTTCAGGGGGCGTCTTTCTTT
abundance: -; v_gene: TRBV7-8; j_gene: TRBJ1-1; d_gene: TRBD1; CDR3aa: CASSPYRGDTEAFF; CDR3nt: TGTGCCAGCAGCCCATACAGGGGAGACACTGAAGCTTTCTTT
abundance: -; v_gene: TRBV6-5; j_gene: TRBJ1-2; d_gene: TRBD1; CDR3aa: CASAGTGEGYTF; CDR3nt: TGTGCCAGCGCCGGGACAGGGGAAGGCTACACCTTC
abundance: -; v_gene: TRBV18; j_gene: TRBJ2-5; d_gene: TRBD2; CDR3aa: CASSPRSTSGGAGQETQYF; CDR3nt: TGTGCCAGCTCACCACGCTCTACTAGCGGGGGGGCGGGGCAAGAGACCCAGTACTTC
abundance: -; v_gene: TRBV5-1; j_gene: TRBJ2-7; d_gene: -; CDR3aa: CASSLDGDSSYEQYF; CDR3nt: TGCGCCAGCAGCTTGGACGGGGATAGCTCCTACGAGCAGTACTTC
abundance: -; v_gene: TRBV18; j_gene: TRBJ2-7; d_gene: TRBD1; CDR3aa: CASSPQWKQGNFEQYF; CDR3nt: TGTGCCAGCTCACCACAATGGAAACAGGGGAATTTCGAGCAGTACTTC
abundance: -; v_gene: TRBV7-2; j_gene: TRBJ2-5; d_gene: -; CDR3aa: CASSSNRGETQYF; CDR3nt: TGTGCCAGCAGCTCCAACCGGGGAGAGACCCAGTACTTC
abundance: -; v_gene: TRBV6-2/TRBV6-3; j_gene: TRBJ1-1; d_gene: -; CDR3aa: CASSTVAGAITEAFF; CDR3nt: TGTGCCAGCAGTACTGTGGCGGGGGCAATAACTGAAGCTTTCTTT
abundance: -; v_gene: TRBV6-2/TRBV6-3; j_gene: TRBJ2-1; d_gene: -; CDR3aa: CASSSTSKVTNEQFF; CDR3nt: TGTGCCAGCAGTTCCACTAGCAAGGTTACCAATGAGCAGTTCTTC